The 28 T cell receptor beta chains given below trace back to one sample, sequenced in a study of post-analysis software for immune sequencing data. Overall study results and limits: A handful of TRBV segments appeared more often in patients than in controls, and TRBV5-6, TRBV5-1 and TRBV20-1 were among these.

Included in the TCR beta cDNA libraries were unique molecular identifiers. Each CDR3 protein is one row after TCRdb ran MiXCR on the PCR reads. The table lists 740,000 or so distinct CDR3 sequences, 53% of them singletons, with roughly 4.4% in the top ten. Their cognate antigens are unknown. The sequenced sample consisted of blood. The receptors stem from a girl between 5 and 17 years old with multiple sclerosis.

The rearrangement links TRBV7-2 to TRBJ2-4; D unresolved. The CDR3 runs 16 residues. Trimming removed 1 base at V and 3 bases at J, with 13 bases between. CDR1 is SGHTA, CDR2 FQGNSA, per germline. This chain's CDR3 is CASSLVSTEGKNIQYF. The CDR3 DNA reads TGTGCCAGCAGCTTAGTGTCTACTGAAGGCAAAAACATTCAGTACTTC.

The chain employs TRBV5-6 and TRBJ2-5; D is ambiguous. The DNA end is a closer match to TRBJ2-7, so the J assignment may be wrong. This CDR3 has 16 residues. Germline loops: CDR1 SGHDT, CDR2 YYEEEE. The CDR3 region has the DNA TGTGCCAGCAGCTTTGTTCGCCTGGGCACGCCCGGCGAGCAGTACTTC. It encodes CASSFVRLGTPGEQYF.

The table lists this clonotype with a count of one. The chain has TRBV20-1 and TRBJ2-5; 9 bases agree with TRBD1. The closer fit of TRBJ2-7 to the DNA end suggests the J call may be wrong. The germline gives CDR1 DFQATT, CDR2 SNEGSKA (reference sequence). The CDR3 has 15 amino acids. In DNA, the CDR3 is TGCAGTGCTACAGGCCAGGGGACAGGGCGACACGAGCAGTACTTC. This encodes CSATGQGTGRHEQYF.

The chain has TRBV5-1 and TRBJ1-1; weak D call: TRBD1 (5 bases). Germline V gene lookup returns CDR1 SGHRS and CDR2 YFSETQ. Trimming stripped 5 bases from V and 3 bases from J, with 11 bases between. This CDR3 spans 13 amino acids. Here the CDR3 DNA reads TGCGCCAGCAGTGTAGGGGACGACACTGAAGCTTTCTTT. This encodes CASSVGDDTEAFF.

This clonotype appeared a few times. The chain has TRBV18 and TRBJ1-1; D unresolved. CDR1 and CDR2 (germline): KGHSH, LQKENI. The CDR3 contains 11 residues. V lost 6 bases, J lost 6 bases, and 8 bases lay in between. DNA for the CDR3: TGTGCCAGCTCCGAAGGTTCTGAAGCTTTCTTT. This encodes CASSEGSEAFF.

The chain is built from TRBV7-9 and TRBJ2-6; D is unclear. The CDR3 has 15 residues. Per germline, CDR1 SEHNR and CDR2 FQNEAQ (reference sequence). The V end lost 5 bases, the J end lost 2 bases, and 10 bases lay between the germline ends. DNA for the CDR3: TGTGCCAGCAGCCAGACCATGCCTGGGGCCAACGTCCTGACTTTC. This translates into CASSQTMPGANVLTF.

The V gene is TRBV7-3, the J gene TRBJ2-1; D not certain. Trimming shortened V by 2 bases and J by 5 bases, and 10 bases separated the two germline ends. Per the germline V gene, CDR1 is SGHTA and CDR2 is FQGTGA. The CDR3 has 14 residues. The CDR3 spells CASSLLATHNEQFF. In nucleotides, the CDR3 is TGTGCCAGCAGCTTATTGGCTACCCACAATGAGCAGTTCTTC.

V usage is TRBV10-3 and J usage is TRBJ2-5; possibly TRBD1 for D (5 bases). The better agreement between TRBJ2-7 and the DNA end casts doubt on the J call. There are 13 residues in the CDR3. Germline lookup yields CDR1 ENHRY and CDR2 SYGVKD. DNA of the CDR3: TGTGCCATCAGTGTCGACAGAACCTACGAGCAGTACTTC. Translating it yields CAISVDRTYEQYF.

The CDR3 spells CASSQGFGGNEQFF. The DNA of the CDR3 is TGTGCCAGCAGCCAGGGGTTTGGGGGCAATGAGCAGTTCTTC. The chain combines TRBV6-6 with TRBJ2-1; possibly TRBD1 for D (6 bases). V was shortened by 6 bases and J by 6 bases, with 15 bases between the two germline ends. Germline V lookup: CDR1 MNHNY, CDR2 SVGAGI (reference sequence). This CDR3 has 14 amino acids.

J is TRBJ2-5 and V is TRBV7-9; D gene uncertain. Germline V CDR1 and CDR2: SEHNR, FQNEAQ (reference sequence). This CDR3 region has 16 residues. The ends were cut back, 1 base at V and 5 bases at J, with 17 bases in the middle. This CDR3 reads CASSLVLRPSEETQYF. CDR3 coding DNA: TGTGCCAGCAGCTTAGTCCTTAGGCCTAGTGAGGAGACCCAGTACTTC. Full variable domain (outside the CDR3, taken from reference TRBV7-9 and TRBJ2-5): DTGVSQNPRHKITKRGQNVTFRCDPISEHNRLYWYRQTLGQGPEFLTYFQNEAQLEKSRLLSDRFSAERPKGSFSTLEIQRTEQGDSAMYLCASSLVLRPSEETQYFGPGTRLLVL.

This chain connects TRBV3-1 to TRBJ2-1, with D perhaps TRBD2 (6 bases). The CDR3 is made up of 15 amino acids. Trimming cost V 1 base and J 4 bases, with 11 bases left between them. Germline assignment: CDR1 LGHDT and CDR2 YNNKEL (reference sequence). The CDR3 coding sequence is TGTGCCAGCAGCCAAGTGGGGAGGTTGTACAATGAGCAGTTCTTC. It specifies CASSQVGRLYNEQFF.

J is TRBJ2-1 and V is TRBV9; possible D gene TRBD1, 6 bases. This CDR3 is built from 16 residues. Germline loops: CDR1 SGDLS, CDR2 YYNGEE. Trimming left V 2 bases short and J 0 bases short, with 12 bases between. CDR3 in amino acids: CASSVQGQSSYNEQFF. The CDR3 nucleotides are TGTGCCAGCAGCGTCCAGGGGCAGAGCTCCTACAATGAGCAGTTCTTC.

The V and J genes are TRBV11-3 and TRBJ2-1; 7 positions match TRBD2. After removal of 4 bases from V and 5 bases from J, the junction contained 11 bases not matched to a gene. CDR3 length: 16 amino acids. Germline assignment: CDR1 SGHNT and CDR2 YENEEA. This CDR3 reads CASSSRLAGKHNEQFF. The CDR3 DNA follows: TGTGCCAGCAGCTCCCGACTAGCAGGGAAACACAATGAGCAGTTCTTC.

The CDR3 DNA reads as TGTGCCACTACGGGGGGCCACACCTACAATGAGCAGTTCTTC. This sequence encodes CATTGGHTYNEQFF. The rearrangement links TRBV7-9 to TRBJ2-1; D is possibly TRBD2 (7 bases). This CDR3 region has 14 residues. Germline loops: CDR1 SEHNR, CDR2 FQNEAQ (reference sequence). Deletions cut 10 bases from V and 2 bases from J, with 15 bases between.

The chain has TRBV6-5 and TRBJ2-1, with 11 nucleotides matching TRBD1. Losses at the gene ends were 1 base for V and 4 bases for J; bases not matched to a gene: 9. Germline V CDR1 and CDR2: MNHEY, SVGAGI. CDR3 length: 18 amino acids. CDR3 sequence: CASSYLDRGHGIYNEQFF. The CDR3 DNA reads TGTGCCAGCAGTTACTTGGACAGGGGGCATGGGATATACAATGAGCAGTTCTTC.

This clonotype was detected only a few times. This chain links TRBV3-1 with TRBJ1-2; D gene ambiguous. Per germline, CDR1 LGHDT and CDR2 YNNKEL (reference sequence). This CDR3 is 15 amino acids long. V lost 0 bases and J 8 bases, leaving 16 bases between the germline ends. The CDR3, as DNA: TGTGCCAGCAGCCAAGATCCCGGCAGGAGAAGAGGCTACACCTTC. Residues: CASSQDPGRRRGYTF.

With respect to this clonotype: An end of the junction differs from the germline gene, which may be a read error. The chain joins TRBV7-2 to TRBJ2-3; no firm D call. CDR1 SGHTA and CDR2 FQGNSA come from the germline V gene. CDR3 length equals 13 residues. The CDR3 DNA sequence: TGTGCCGGCAGCTTAGCCAGGCCAGATACGCAGTATTTT. Its translation: CAGSLARPDTQYF.

The genes are TRBV9 and TRBJ2-3; 7 bases fit TRBD2. CDR3 length: 16 amino acids. With 0 bases clipped from V and 6 bases from J, the junction kept 10 bases outside the gene matches. The germline gives CDR1 SGDLS, CDR2 YYNGEE. Written as DNA, the CDR3 is TGTGCCAGCAGCGTAGACCCTAGCGGTTCTGGGGATACGCAGTATTTT. Translated: CASSVDPSGSGDTQYF.

The CDR3 sequence: CSALRTSGGSRTDTQYF. The CDR3 coding sequence is TGCAGCGCCCTGAGGACTAGCGGGGGTTCGAGGACAGATACGCAGTATTTT. The chain joins TRBV29-1 to TRBJ2-3; 13 nucleotides agree with TRBD2. The length of the CDR3 is 17 residues. Germline values: CDR1 SQVTM, CDR2 ANQGSEA. V dropped 7 bases and J dropped 3; count of bases not matched to a gene: 13.

This clonotype was seen only a few times. Mismatch with germline at one junction end may stem from a read error. The genes are TRBV27 and TRBJ2-6; tentatively, D is TRBD1 (6 bases). This CDR3 spans 15 amino acids. The V gene's germline CDR1 is MNHEY and CDR2 SMNVEV (reference sequence). DNA for the CDR3: TGTGCCAACAGTCCCGGGACATTGACAGCCAACGTCCTGACTTTC. Translating it yields CANSPGTLTANVLTF.

CDR3 DNA sequence: TGCGCCAGCAGTGGCGATGGGCTAGCCGCTGCCGGGGAGCTGTTTTTT. Translating gives CASSGDGLAAAGELFF. The rearrangement uses TRBV10-2 and TRBJ2-2; a weak D match, TRBD2 (5 bases). Looked up from germline, CDR1 is WSHSY and CDR2 is SAAADI. This CDR3 contains 16 residues. Trimming removed 4 bases from V and 6 bases from J, with 18 bases in between.

This clonotype was picked up one time. The rearrangement uses TRBV15 and TRBJ2-1, with D tentatively TRBD2 (6 bases). V lost 3 bases to trimming and J lost 4 bases, with 19 bases between them. The CDR3 is made up of 17 amino acids. Germline lookup yields CDR1 LNHNV and CDR2 YYDKDF (reference sequence). The CDR3: CATSSAGGFGVYNEQFF. CDR3 coding DNA: TGTGCCACCAGCAGTGCCGGGGGATTTGGGGTATACAATGAGCAGTTCTTC. The entire variable domain, with the rest obtained from reference TRBV15 and TRBJ2-1, is as follows: DAMVIQNPRYQVTQFGKPVTLSCSQTLNHNVMYWYQQKSSQAPKLLFHYYDKDFNNEADTPDNFQSRRPNTSFCFLDIRSPGLGDTAMYLCATSSAGGFGVYNEQFFGPGTRLTVL.

The chain couples TRBV15 to TRBJ2-3; unclear D gene. Trimming removed 4 bases from V and 3 bases from J, with 8 bases in between. CDR1 and CDR2 from the germline V gene are LNHNV and YYDKDF (reference sequence). There are 13 residues in the CDR3. This CDR3 reads CATSTRSTDTQYF. The DNA of the CDR3 is TGTGCCACCAGCACACGAAGTACAGATACGCAGTATTTT.

CDR3 DNA sequence: TGTGCCAGCAGCCCTCCAGCGGGGACCAAAAACATTCAGTACTTC. It codes for CASSPPAGTKNIQYF. The chain carries TRBV7-2 and TRBJ2-4; the match to TRBD2 covers 7 bases. The CDR3 consists of 15 residues. V trimming: 5 bases; J trimming: 2 bases; junction bases outside the gene matches: 6. The germline V gene has CDR1 SGHTA and CDR2 FQGNSA.

This rearrangement joins TRBV29-1 to TRBJ1-2, with 7 positions matching TRBD1. This CDR3 region has 14 residues. Trimming cost V 6 bases and J 4 bases; bases outside gene matches: 11. The germline V gene encodes CDR1 SQVTM and CDR2 ANQGSEA. CDR3 amino acids: CSVARLTGVYGYTF. In DNA, the CDR3 is TGCAGCGTAGCACGACTAACAGGGGTCTATGGCTACACCTTC.

This clonotype was recorded a few times. This chain uses TRBV6-6 with TRBJ2-3; perhaps TRBD1 as D (6 bases). V was shortened by 3 bases and J by 0 bases, with 10 bases between the two germline ends. Germline CDR1 is MNHNY and CDR2 is SVGAGI (reference sequence). CDR3 length: 15 amino acids. The CDR3, as DNA: TGTGCCAGCAGTTATAACAGGGACAGCACAGATACGCAGTATTTT. Amino acid sequence: CASSYNRDSTDTQYF.

This clonotype was observed a handful of times. The J gene is TRBJ2-1, the V gene TRBV20-1; possible D gene TRBD1, 6 bases. Germline values: CDR1 DFQATT, CDR2 SNEGSKA (reference sequence). Trimming removed 0 bases at V and 8 bases at J, with 14 bases between. The CDR3 extends over 14 amino acids. The CDR3 nucleotides are TGCAGTGCTAGAGATATACAGGGAGCAGATGAGCAGTTCTTC. Its translation: CSARDIQGADEQFF.

The chain recombines TRBV28 with TRBJ2-7; 7 positions agree with TRBD1. Germline CDR1 and CDR2: MDHEN and SYDVKM. Trimming at V came to 5 bases and at J to 0 bases, leaving 7 bases not matched to a gene. This CDR3 is built from 15 residues. The DNA of the CDR3 is TGTGCCAGCAGTCCCCCGGGACAGAGCTCCTACGAGCAGTACTTC. Its translation is CASSPPGQSSYEQYF.